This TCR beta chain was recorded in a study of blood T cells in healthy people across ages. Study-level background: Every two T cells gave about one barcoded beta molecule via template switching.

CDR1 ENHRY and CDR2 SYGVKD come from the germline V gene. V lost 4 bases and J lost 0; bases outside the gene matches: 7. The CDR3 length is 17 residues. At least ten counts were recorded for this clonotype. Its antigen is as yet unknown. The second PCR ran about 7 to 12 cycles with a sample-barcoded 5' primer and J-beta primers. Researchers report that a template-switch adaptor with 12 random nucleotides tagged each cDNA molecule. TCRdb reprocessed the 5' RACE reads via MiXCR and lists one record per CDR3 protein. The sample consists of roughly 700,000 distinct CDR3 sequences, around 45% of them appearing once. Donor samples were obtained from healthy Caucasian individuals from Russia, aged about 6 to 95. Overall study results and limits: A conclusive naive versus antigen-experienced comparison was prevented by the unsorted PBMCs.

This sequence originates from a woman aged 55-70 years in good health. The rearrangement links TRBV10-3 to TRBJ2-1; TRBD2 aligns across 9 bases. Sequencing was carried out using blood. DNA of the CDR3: TGTGCCATCAGTGGGCCCCTACTAGCGGGCTCCTACAATGAGCAGTTCTTC. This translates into CAISGPLLAGSYNEQFF.